This is a list of T cell receptor beta chains from one sample in a study of blood T cells in healthy people across ages. MiXCR, run by TCRdb on the 5' RACE reads, gives a single entry per CDR3 protein. Altogether 1.8 million or so distinct CDR3 sequences are present, 30% to 40% being singletons, with the ten largest covering under 25%. Sample: blood. The receptors here all came from a human donor in good health. CDR3s include the opening cysteine and the closing phenylalanine or tryptophan. A D gene is named only where the DNA matches it firmly. A row's size may be missing; if present it is once, few, many or a size class.

j_call clone_size d_call v_call cdr3_nt cdr3_aa
TRBJ2-1 . . TRBV20-1 TGCAGTGCTAGAGATCCCAACAGGCAGTCCTACAATGAGCAGTTCTTC CSARDPNRQSYNEQFF
TRBJ2-7 . . TRBV7-9 TGTGCCAGCAGCGCCGCCCGCTACGAGCAGTACTTC CASSAARYEQYF
TRBJ2-2 few TRBD1 TRBV28 TGTGCCAGCAGACCCTCCGGGACAGGGGACACCGGGGAGCTGTTTTTT CASRPSGTGDTGELFF
TRBJ2-5 many TRBD1 TRBV29-1 TGCAGCGTTGCCCCGGGACAGGGAGAGACCCAGTACTTC CSVAPGQGETQYF
TRBJ2-7 few . TRBV19 TGTGCCAGTAGTATGGAAGGGGGACGGTCTGACGAGCAGTACTTC CASSMEGGRSDEQYF
TRBJ1-1 few . TRBV28 TGTGCCAGCATCGAAAACGGGGGCAGGCATTATGAAGCTTTCTTT CASIENGGRHYEAFF
TRBJ2-5 . . TRBV28 TGTGCCAGCAGTTTATTACTGAGGACAGACCCCCAAGAGACCCAGTACTTC CASSLLLRTDPQETQYF
TRBJ2-1 . . TRBV24-1 TGTGCCACCAGTGATTCGGGCTTCAATGAGCAGTTCTTC CATSDSGFNEQFF
TRBJ2-7 . TRBD1 TRBV4-2 TGTGCCAGCAGCCAATGGGACAGGCTCTACGAGCAGTACTTC CASSQWDRLYEQYF
TRBJ2-1 . . TRBV29-1 TGCAGCGTCCTCCCCGGGACATCCTCCTACAATGAGCAGTTCTTC CSVLPGTSSYNEQFF
TRBJ2-3 . . TRBV12-3/TRBV12-4 TGTGCCAGCAGTTCGTTCCGGACAGCCTTGAGCACAGATACGCGGTATTTT CASSSFRTALSTDTRYF
TRBJ2-6 many . TRBV7-9 TGTGCCAGCAGCTCCCAGGTGGCTGGGGCCAACGTCCTGACTTTC CASSSQVAGANVLTF
TRBJ1-2 . TRBD1 TRBV13 TGTGCCAGCAGCCCAAGACAGGGATTGGGTGGCTACACCTTC CASSPRQGLGGYTF
TRBJ1-5 . . TRBV6-2/TRBV6-3 TGTGCCAGCAGTTATTACAGGGCCTCCAATCAGCCCCAGCATTTT CASSYYRASNQPQHF
TRBJ2-5 . TRBD1 TRBV4-2 TGTGCCAGCAGTCTACAGGGGGATTGGGAGACCCAGTACTTC CASSLQGDWETQYF
TRBJ2-7 few . TRBV3-1 TGTGCCAGCAGCTTTTCCTGGGACCTTGTCTCCTACGAGCAGTACTTC CASSFSWDLVSYEQYF
TRBJ2-2 . TRBD1 TRBV7-2 TGTGCCAGTCTTCGTGGGACAGGGGGGACCGGGGAGCTGTTTTTT CASLRGTGGTGELFF
TRBJ1-2 . TRBD1 TRBV6-2/TRBV6-3 TGTGCCAGCAACGTCCGGACAGGCCATATCTATGGCTACACCTTC CASNVRTGHIYGYTF
TRBJ1-2 . TRBD1 TRBV9 TGTGCCAGCAGCACGAGGCAGACCGGGACAGCTTATGGCTACACCTTC CASSTRQTGTAYGYTF
TRBJ2-1 few . TRBV2 TGTGCCAGCAGTGAACTAGGGGGGGATGAGCAGTTCTTC CASSELGGDEQFF
TRBJ2-5 . TRBD2 TRBV5-1 TGCGCCAGCAGCCGAGGGACTAGCGGGGATGTCAGAGGAGAGACCCAGTACTTC CASSRGTSGDVRGETQYF
TRBJ2-1 . TRBD1 TRBV9 TGTGCCAGCAGCGTAGCCTCGTCAGGGGGCTGGAATGAGCAGTTCTTC CASSVASSGGWNEQFF
TRBJ2-7 . . TRBV14 TGTGCCAGCAGCCAAGGCAGGGACGATTTCACCTACGAGCAGTACTTC CASSQGRDDFTYEQYF
TRBJ2-3 . . TRBV14 TGTGCCAGCAGCCAAGCAGGGGCGCCTACGCAGTATTTT CASSQAGAPTQYF
TRBJ2-7 many TRBD2 TRBV4-2 TGTGCCAGCAGCCAAGGAGCGGGGCCGACTTCCTACGAGCAGTACTTC CASSQGAGPTSYEQYF
TRBJ2-7 . . TRBV28 TGTGCCAGCAGTTTATTTACGTTACTCTCCTACGGGCAGTACTTC CASSLFTLLSYGQYF
TRBJ2-7 . . TRBV28 TGTGCCGGCAGGGGCTACCTTAACCACGAGCAGTACTTC CAGRGYLNHEQYF
TRBJ2-5 few . TRBV5-5 TGTGCCAGCAGCACTAAGCGGATGGCCCTCCAAGAGACCCAGTACTTC CASSTKRMALQETQYF
TRBJ1-1 . . TRBV28 TGTGCCAGCAGTCCCAATGATAGGGTAACATCGAACACTGAAGCTTTCTTT CASSPNDRVTSNTEAFF
TRBJ2-3 many TRBD2 TRBV4-2 TGCGCCAGCAGCCAAGAGCGGGGCGACCCAGATACGCAGTATTTT CASSQERGDPDTQYF
TRBJ2-1 . . TRBV20-1 TGCAGTGCTCGGCCGGAGCACGACAATGAGCAGTTCTTC CSARPEHDNEQFF
TRBJ2-3 few . TRBV4-2 TGTGCCAGCAGCCAAGGCCTATTGGGCACAGATACGCAGTATTTT CASSQGLLGTDTQYF
TRBJ2-7 . TRBD2 TRBV20-1 TGCAGTGCTAGAAGGGAAGCGGGGGGGCGGTACGAGCAGTACTTC CSARREAGGRYEQYF
TRBJ2-7 . . TRBV7-2 TGTGCCAGCAGCTTCAGGGGTCCCCAGATTGGTGAGCAGTACTTC CASSFRGPQIGEQYF
TRBJ1-5 . . TRBV27 TGTGCCAGCCGAGCGGGGTCCTATAGCAATCAGCCCCAGCATTTT CASRAGSYSNQPQHF
TRBJ2-7 . . TRBV28 TGTGCCAGCACCTGGGGGGGCAGGAGCTACGAGCAGTACTTC CASTWGGRSYEQYF
TRBJ1-1 . . TRBV4-3 TGCGCCAGCAGCCAAGATTTGACAGCAGGGACTGAAGCTTTCTTT CASSQDLTAGTEAFF
TRBJ1-1 . TRBD1 TRBV7-8 TGTGCCAGCAGCTTACCAGGGGGCAGGCCCAACACTGAAGCTTTCTTT CASSLPGGRPNTEAFF
TRBJ1-1 many . TRBV12-3/TRBV12-4 TGTGCCAGCAGCTTAGGTATAACTGAAGCTTTCTTT CASSLGITEAFF
TRBJ2-7 . TRBD2 TRBV3-1 TGTGCCAGCAGCCGAGAAAGCGGGGGGCTGGCCTACGAGCAGTACTTC CASSRESGGLAYEQYF
TRBJ2-7 few . TRBV14 TGTGCCAGCAGCCAAGTTGGAACAGGGACCCTCTACGAGCAGTACTTC CASSQVGTGTLYEQYF
TRBJ2-5 few TRBD2 TRBV11-1 TGTGCCAGCAGCTTAGGAGCGGGGGAAGGGGAGACCCAGTACTTC CASSLGAGEGETQYF
TRBJ2-7 few . TRBV6-2/TRBV6-3 TGTGCCAGCACCTACGGGGGGCTCACCTACGAGCAGTACTTC CASTYGGLTYEQYF
TRBJ2-7 . . TRBV7-2 TGTGCCTGCAGCCCCAGGGTCTCCTACGAGCAGTACTTC CACSPRVSYEQYF
TRBJ1-5 . . TRBV24-1 TGTGCCACCAGTTCGGTGGGGGGCAGCAATCAGCCCCAGCATTTT CATSSVGGSNQPQHF
TRBJ1-1 . . TRBV6-5 TGTGCCAGCAGTTACTCGTCCCGGGCTGCTGAAGCTTTCTTT CASSYSSRAAEAFF
TRBJ2-5 few . TRBV10-3 TGTGCCATCAGTGAGTCCCAGGCATACCAAGAGACCCAGTACTTC CAISESQAYQETQYF
TRBJ1-5 few TRBD1 TRBV10-3 TGTGCCATCAGTGAGTCGAACAGGACAGGGCTAAATCAGCCCCAGCATTTT CAISESNRTGLNQPQHF
TRBJ1-5 few . TRBV28 TGTGCCAGCGGGGGGAGCCCTCAGCCCCAGCATTTT CASGGSPQPQHF
TRBJ1-2 . . TRBV5-1 TGCGCCAGCAGCTTGGGGATTGGGCAGGGTGGCTATGGCTACACCTTC CASSLGIGQGGYGYTF
TRBJ1-4 many . TRBV12-3/TRBV12-4 TGTGCCAGCAGTTTATATGGTGAAAAACTGTTTTTT CASSLYGEKLFF
TRBJ2-5 . TRBD2 TRBV7-9 TGTGCCAGCAGCTTACCGCTAGCGGAGGATGAGCAGTACTTC CASSLPLAEDEQYF
TRBJ2-1 . TRBD1 TRBV9 TGTGCCAGCAGCAAACAGGGGATATCCGACAATGAGCAGTTCTTC CASSKQGISDNEQFF
TRBJ2-1 few TRBD1 TRBV20-1 TGCAGTGCTACCTCCGACGCCTGGGACAGGGTCTACAATGAGCAGTTCTTC CSATSDAWDRVYNEQFF